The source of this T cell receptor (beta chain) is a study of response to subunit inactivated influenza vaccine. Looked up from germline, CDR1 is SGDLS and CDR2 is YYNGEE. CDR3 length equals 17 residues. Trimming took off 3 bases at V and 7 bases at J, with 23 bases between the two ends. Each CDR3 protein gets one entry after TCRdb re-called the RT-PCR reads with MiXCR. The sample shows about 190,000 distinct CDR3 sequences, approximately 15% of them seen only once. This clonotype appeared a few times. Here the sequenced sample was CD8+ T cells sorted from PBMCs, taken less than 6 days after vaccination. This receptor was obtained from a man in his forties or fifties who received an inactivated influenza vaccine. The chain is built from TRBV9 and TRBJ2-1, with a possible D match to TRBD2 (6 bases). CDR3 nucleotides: TGTGCCAGCAGCGCGGCCCGGGACTCCCTAGAAAGGAATGAGCAGTTCTTC. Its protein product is CASSAARDSLERNEQFF.